This is a list of T cell receptor beta chains from one sample in a study of T cell repertoires in cytomegalovirus infection. These TCRs' antigens remain unknown. TCRdb analysed the reads with MiXCR anew, one entry per CDR3 protein. The table shows about 52,000 distinct CDR3 sequences, with about 19% occurring only once. This specimen consisted of CD8+ T cells from cultured PBMCs, obtained from culture after CMV antigen stimulation. Receptors originate from a human donor in good health (CMV status not recorded). Some clones in this sample may be carry-over from other donors' samples. Both conserved end residues are part of each CDR3. A D gene is named only where the DNA matches it firmly. Expanded clones get a size class; other rows say once, few or many, or leave the size out.

J gene: TRBJ1-1
D gene: .
V gene: TRBV6-8
clone size: .
CDR3 DNA: TGTGCCAGCAGTTACAGGGGATCTGAAGCTTTCTTT
CDR3 protein: CASSYRGSEAFF

J gene: TRBJ1-3
D gene: .
V gene: TRBV10-3
clone size: .
CDR3 DNA: TGTGCCATCACCGAAGGGACAACCGGAAACACCATATATTTT
CDR3 protein: CAITEGTTGNTIYF

J gene: TRBJ2-1
D gene: .
V gene: TRBV7-2
clone size: few
CDR3 DNA: TGTGCCAGCAGCTCTAGCACAGGGCCCGGCTCCTACGATGAGCAGTTCTTC
CDR3 protein: CASSSSTGPGSYDEQFF

J gene: TRBJ1-2
D gene: .
V gene: TRBV7-9
clone size: .
CDR3 DNA: TGTGCCAGCAGCTTAGCGGTGAAGGGGCATGGCTACACCTTC
CDR3 protein: CASSLAVKGHGYTF

J gene: TRBJ1-5
D gene: .
V gene: TRBV6-2/TRBV6-3
clone size: .
CDR3 DNA: TGTGCCAGCAGTTACTCTGCAGCGAATCAGCCCCAGCATTTT
CDR3 protein: CASSYSAANQPQHF

J gene: TRBJ1-2
D gene: TRBD1
V gene: TRBV28
clone size: few
CDR3 DNA: TGTGCCAGTCTTACCCCATCGACAGGGATCTATGGCTACACCTTC
CDR3 protein: CASLTPSTGIYGYTF

J gene: TRBJ2-3
D gene: TRBD2
V gene: TRBV7-6
clone size: few
CDR3 DNA: TGTGCCAGCAGCTTATCGACTAGCGGGGGTCCCACAGATACGCAGTATTTT
CDR3 protein: CASSLSTSGGPTDTQYF

J gene: TRBJ1-1
D gene: .
V gene: TRBV7-9
clone size: .
CDR3 DNA: TGTGCCAGCAGCTTAGTAACTCGTGGAGCTTTCTTT
CDR3 protein: CASSLVTRGAFF

J gene: TRBJ1-1
D gene: .
V gene: TRBV6-2/TRBV6-3
clone size: .
CDR3 DNA: TGTGCCAGCAGATTTCAGGGTAGGAAGGAGGCTGAAGCTTTCTTT
CDR3 protein: CASRFQGRKEAEAFF

J gene: TRBJ1-5
D gene: .
V gene: TRBV24-1
clone size: .
CDR3 DNA: TGTGCCACCAGTGATTTGTTTAGCAATCAGCCCCAGCATTTT
CDR3 protein: CATSDLFSNQPQHF

J gene: TRBJ2-3
D gene: TRBD2
V gene: TRBV27
clone size: few
CDR3 DNA: TGTGCCAGCAGTTTGGTCCGGGGGGGCGCAGATACGCAGTATTTT
CDR3 protein: CASSLVRGGADTQYF

J gene: TRBJ2-7
D gene: TRBD1
V gene: TRBV28
clone size: many
CDR3 DNA: TGTGCCAGCAGTCCAGACAGGGGGCGGTACGAGCAGTACTTC
CDR3 protein: CASSPDRGRYEQYF

J gene: TRBJ1-6
D gene: .
V gene: TRBV4-1
clone size: few
CDR3 DNA: TGCGCCAGCAGCCAAGTGTCCGGGAATTCACCCCTCCACTTT
CDR3 protein: CASSQVSGNSPLHF

J gene: TRBJ2-3
D gene: TRBD2
V gene: TRBV11-2
clone size: .
CDR3 DNA: TGTGCCAGCAGCTTTAGCGGGGGGGCCCCAGATACGCAGTATTTT
CDR3 protein: CASSFSGGAPDTQYF

J gene: TRBJ2-7
D gene: TRBD2
V gene: TRBV27
clone size: few
CDR3 DNA: TGTGCCAGCAGTTTCCCGGGGGGGGAGCAGTACTTC
CDR3 protein: CASSFPGGEQYF

J gene: TRBJ2-3
D gene: TRBD2
V gene: TRBV7-9
clone size: few
CDR3 DNA: TGTGCCAGCAGCCCGATAGCGGGGGACCATTCTAGCACAGATACGCAGTATTTT
CDR3 protein: CASSPIAGDHSSTDTQYF

J gene: TRBJ2-7
D gene: .
V gene: TRBV7-2
clone size: few
CDR3 DNA: TGTGCCAGCAGCTTAAAAGGGCCGGGATACGAGCAGTACTTC
CDR3 protein: CASSLKGPGYEQYF

J gene: TRBJ2-1
D gene: .
V gene: TRBV27
clone size: few
CDR3 DNA: TGTGCCAGCAGTTTATTCACCAGCTCCTACAATGAGCAGTTCTTC
CDR3 protein: CASSLFTSSYNEQFF

J gene: TRBJ2-3
D gene: TRBD2
V gene: TRBV7-8
clone size: few
CDR3 DNA: TGTGCCAGCAGCTTAACTCTACGGACTAGCGAGGGCACAGATACGCAGTATTTT
CDR3 protein: CASSLTLRTSEGTDTQYF

J gene: TRBJ2-1
D gene: .
V gene: TRBV5-4
clone size: .
CDR3 DNA: TGTGCCAGCAGCTTGCGAGGGGGGTCGTACAATGAGCAGTTCTTC
CDR3 protein: CASSLRGGSYNEQFF

J gene: TRBJ2-7
D gene: .
V gene: TRBV6-5
clone size: .
CDR3 DNA: TGTGCCAGCAGTTACCGTCAAAGGCGGGGGCATTACGAGCAGTACTTC
CDR3 protein: CASSYRQRRGHYEQYF

J gene: TRBJ1-1
D gene: .
V gene: TRBV7-2
clone size: many
CDR3 DNA: TGTGCCAGCAGCTTAGAGCGAATTCGACAGGCGAACACTGAAGCTTTCTTT
CDR3 protein: CASSLERIRQANTEAFF

J gene: TRBJ2-7
D gene: .
V gene: TRBV28
clone size: few
CDR3 DNA: TGTGCCAGCAGTGAAAGGTCCGAGCAGTACTTC
CDR3 protein: CASSERSEQYF

J gene: TRBJ1-2
D gene: TRBD1
V gene: TRBV6-2/TRBV6-3
clone size: few
CDR3 DNA: TGTGCCAGCGGAAGGACAGGGGGGATCGAAGGCTACACCTTC
CDR3 protein: CASGRTGGIEGYTF

J gene: TRBJ2-1
D gene: TRBD2
V gene: TRBV7-2
clone size: few
CDR3 DNA: TGTCCCAGCAGCTTACCCCTAGCGGGGGATACCTACAATGAGCAGTTCTTC
CDR3 protein: CPSSLPLAGDTYNEQFF

J gene: TRBJ1-1
D gene: .
V gene: TRBV29-1
clone size: .
CDR3 DNA: TGCAGCGTTGTGCTGGGAGGGACTGAAGCTTTCTTT
CDR3 protein: CSVVLGGTEAFF

J gene: TRBJ1-1
D gene: TRBD1
V gene: TRBV30
clone size: .
CDR3 DNA: TGTGCCTGGTCCACCGGGACAGCGAACACTGAAGCTTTCTTT
CDR3 protein: CAWSTGTANTEAFF

J gene: TRBJ2-7
D gene: .
V gene: TRBV7-9
clone size: .
CDR3 DNA: TGTGCCAGCAGCCGCGGACAGAACGAGCAGTACTTC
CDR3 protein: CASSRGQNEQYF

J gene: TRBJ1-2
D gene: .
V gene: TRBV6-5
clone size: few
CDR3 DNA: TGTGCCAGCAGTTACGCGGAGTACTATGGCTACACCTTC
CDR3 protein: CASSYAEYYGYTF

J gene: TRBJ2-1
D gene: .
V gene: TRBV5-6
clone size: few
CDR3 DNA: TGTGCCAGCAGCTTGGAGGTAGGCTCCTACAATGAGCAGTTCTTC
CDR3 protein: CASSLEVGSYNEQFF

J gene: TRBJ2-1
D gene: TRBD2
V gene: TRBV6-1
clone size: few
CDR3 DNA: TGTGCCAGCAGCGCCGGGACTAGCGGTTACAATGAGCAGTTCTTC
CDR3 protein: CASSAGTSGYNEQFF

J gene: TRBJ2-2
D gene: TRBD2
V gene: TRBV6-2/TRBV6-3
clone size: .
CDR3 DNA: TGTGCCAGCAATGCCGGGACTAGTTACACCGGGGAGCTGTTTTTT
CDR3 protein: CASNAGTSYTGELFF

J gene: TRBJ1-5
D gene: .
V gene: TRBV7-9
clone size: few
CDR3 DNA: TGTGCCAGCAGCTCCCGTGATAGCAATCAGCCCCAGCATTTT
CDR3 protein: CASSSRDSNQPQHF

J gene: TRBJ2-5
D gene: TRBD2
V gene: TRBV14
clone size: few
CDR3 DNA: TGTGCCAGCAGCCAAACCCGACAGGGGACCGGGACTAGCGGTTCGTGGACCCAGTACTTC
CDR3 protein: CASSQTRQGTGTSGSWTQYF

J gene: TRBJ1-2
D gene: TRBD1
V gene: TRBV6-8
clone size: .
CDR3 DNA: TGTGCCAGCAGTTTGACAGGGGATGGCTACACCTTC
CDR3 protein: CASSLTGDGYTF

J gene: TRBJ2-7
D gene: .
V gene: TRBV11-1
clone size: .
CDR3 DNA: TGTGCCAGCAGCTTAGGGAGGGGCAGCTCCTACGAGCAGTACTTC
CDR3 protein: CASSLGRGSSYEQYF

J gene: TRBJ2-7
D gene: TRBD2
V gene: TRBV4-3
clone size: medium-sized
CDR3 DNA: TGCGCCAGCAGCCAAGATTTAGCGGGGGGACTACTCTCCTACGAGCAGTACTTC
CDR3 protein: CASSQDLAGGLLSYEQYF

J gene: TRBJ2-7
D gene: .
V gene: TRBV7-9
clone size: .
CDR3 DNA: TGTGCCAGCGAGAGCAGCGCCTACGAGCAGTACTTC
CDR3 protein: CASESSAYEQYF

J gene: TRBJ1-1
D gene: TRBD1
V gene: TRBV7-8
clone size: .
CDR3 DNA: TGTGCCAGCAGCCCCTGGACAGGGAACACTGAAGCTTTCTTT
CDR3 protein: CASSPWTGNTEAFF

J gene: TRBJ2-2
D gene: TRBD2
V gene: TRBV7-9
clone size: few
CDR3 DNA: TGTGCCAGCAGCTGGGGAGGGAGCACCGGGGAGCTGTTTTTT
CDR3 protein: CASSWGGSTGELFF

J gene: TRBJ2-4
D gene: .
V gene: TRBV27
clone size: .
CDR3 DNA: TGTGCCAGCAGTTTAGGGATCGTGCCGGGAAACATTCAGTACTTC
CDR3 protein: CASSLGIVPGNIQYF

J gene: TRBJ1-1
D gene: .
V gene: TRBV7-6
clone size: .
CDR3 DNA: TGTGCCAGCAGCTTAGGCCCCACAGGGTCCAGCACTGAAGCTTTCTTT
CDR3 protein: CASSLGPTGSSTEAFF

J gene: TRBJ1-4
D gene: TRBD1
V gene: TRBV2
clone size: few
CDR3 DNA: TGTGCCAGCAGTGAAGTTCGCAGGGGGCCGGAGGAAAAACTGTTTTTT
CDR3 protein: CASSEVRRGPEEKLFF

J gene: TRBJ1-3
D gene: .
V gene: TRBV4-3
clone size: .
CDR3 DNA: TGCGCCAGCAGCCTTACGGGGCTCCCGGCTGGAAACACCATATATTTT
CDR3 protein: CASSLTGLPAGNTIYF

J gene: TRBJ1-4
D gene: .
V gene: TRBV2
clone size: .
CDR3 DNA: TGTGCCAGCAGTCGAGCAGGGGCGGCTAATGAAAAACTGTTTTTT
CDR3 protein: CASSRAGAANEKLFF

J gene: TRBJ1-1
D gene: .
V gene: TRBV7-2
clone size: many
CDR3 DNA: TGTGCCAGCAGCTTGTTGAGCTTGAACACTGAAGCTTTCTTT
CDR3 protein: CASSLLSLNTEAFF

J gene: TRBJ1-1
D gene: TRBD1
V gene: TRBV7-3
clone size: few
CDR3 DNA: TGTGCCAGCAGCTTATTGCGCAGGGGGCACGGGAACACTGAAGCTTTCTTT
CDR3 protein: CASSLLRRGHGNTEAFF

J gene: TRBJ2-7
D gene: TRBD1
V gene: TRBV7-6
clone size: few
CDR3 DNA: TGTGCCAGCAGCTCATCGGACAGGGAGAGTTACGAGCAGTACTTC
CDR3 protein: CASSSSDRESYEQYF

J gene: TRBJ2-7
D gene: TRBD1
V gene: TRBV7-2
clone size: few
CDR3 DNA: TGTGCCAGCAGCTTAGTGAGGGGGCCGGAGCAGTACTTC
CDR3 protein: CASSLVRGPEQYF

J gene: TRBJ2-3
D gene: TRBD1
V gene: TRBV28
clone size: .
CDR3 DNA: TGTGCCAGCAGTTTCGGGACAGGTACAGATACGCAGTATTTT
CDR3 protein: CASSFGTGTDTQYF

J gene: TRBJ1-2
D gene: .
V gene: TRBV10-2
clone size: few
CDR3 DNA: TGCGCCAGCAGTGTTAACTATGGCTACACCTTC
CDR3 protein: CASSVNYGYTF

J gene: TRBJ2-3
D gene: .
V gene: TRBV7-9
clone size: few
CDR3 DNA: TGTGCCAGCAGCACAACACAGGGCGGTGATACGCAGTATTTT
CDR3 protein: CASSTTQGGDTQYF

J gene: TRBJ2-2
D gene: .
V gene: TRBV7-2
clone size: few
CDR3 DNA: TGTGCCAGCAGCGTTAGGACAGCGAACACCGGGGAGCTGTTTTTT
CDR3 protein: CASSVRTANTGELFF

J gene: TRBJ2-2
D gene: .
V gene: TRBV25-1
clone size: few
CDR3 DNA: TGTGCCAGCAGTGAGTCAGGGATGTACACCGGGGAGCTGTTTTTT
CDR3 protein: CASSESGMYTGELFF

J gene: TRBJ1-2
D gene: .
V gene: TRBV12-3/TRBV12-4
clone size: few
CDR3 DNA: TGTGCCAGCAGTTTAGAGGGCAGGAGCGACTATGGCTACACCTTC
CDR3 protein: CASSLEGRSDYGYTF

J gene: TRBJ2-6
D gene: .
V gene: TRBV7-2
clone size: few
CDR3 DNA: TGTGCCAGCAGCTTATTTGGAGACTCTGGGGCCAACGTCCTGACTTTC
CDR3 protein: CASSLFGDSGANVLTF

J gene: TRBJ2-3
D gene: TRBD1
V gene: TRBV27
clone size: few
CDR3 DNA: TGTGCCAGCAGTTCGGGGACAGTCCTCACAGATACGCAGTATTTT
CDR3 protein: CASSSGTVLTDTQYF

J gene: TRBJ2-1
D gene: .
V gene: TRBV5-1
clone size: .
CDR3 DNA: TGCGCCAGCAGCTTAAGGAACGGGAATGAGCAGTTCTTC
CDR3 protein: CASSLRNGNEQFF

J gene: TRBJ1-2
D gene: .
V gene: TRBV12-3/TRBV12-4
clone size: .
CDR3 DNA: TGTGCCAGTCGTACCTCCGACTATGGCTACACCTTC
CDR3 protein: CASRTSDYGYTF